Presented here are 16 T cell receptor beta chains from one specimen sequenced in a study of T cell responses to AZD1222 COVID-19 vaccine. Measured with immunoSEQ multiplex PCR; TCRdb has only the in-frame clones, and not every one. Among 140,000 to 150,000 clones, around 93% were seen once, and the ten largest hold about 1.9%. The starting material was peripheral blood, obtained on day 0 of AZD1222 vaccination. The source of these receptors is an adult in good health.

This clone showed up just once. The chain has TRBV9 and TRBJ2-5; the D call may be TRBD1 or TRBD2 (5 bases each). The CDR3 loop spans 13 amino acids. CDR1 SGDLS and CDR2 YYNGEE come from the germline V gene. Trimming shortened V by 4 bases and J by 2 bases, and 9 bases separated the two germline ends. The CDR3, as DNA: TGTGCCAGCAGCACAGAGGGGCAAGAGACCCAGTACTTC. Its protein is CASSTEGQETQYF.

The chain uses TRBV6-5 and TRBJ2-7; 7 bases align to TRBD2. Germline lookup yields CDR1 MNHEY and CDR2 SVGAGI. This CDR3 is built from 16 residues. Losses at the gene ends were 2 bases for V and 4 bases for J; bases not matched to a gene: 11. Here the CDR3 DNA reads TGTGCCAGCAGTTACGACGGGGGGAGAGGACATTACGAGCAGTACTTC. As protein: CASSYDGGRGHYEQYF.

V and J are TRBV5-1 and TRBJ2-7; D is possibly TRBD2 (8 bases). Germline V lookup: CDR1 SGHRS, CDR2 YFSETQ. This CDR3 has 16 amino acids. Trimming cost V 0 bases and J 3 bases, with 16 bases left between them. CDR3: CASSLAIAGQYYEQYF. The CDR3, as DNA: TGCGCCAGCAGCTTGGCCATAGCGGGACAGTACTACGAGCAGTACTTC.

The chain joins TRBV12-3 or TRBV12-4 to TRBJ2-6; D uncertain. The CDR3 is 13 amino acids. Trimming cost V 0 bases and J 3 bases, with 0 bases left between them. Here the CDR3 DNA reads TGTGCCAGCAGTTTAGCTGGGGCCAACGTCCTGACTTTC. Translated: CASSLAGANVLTF.

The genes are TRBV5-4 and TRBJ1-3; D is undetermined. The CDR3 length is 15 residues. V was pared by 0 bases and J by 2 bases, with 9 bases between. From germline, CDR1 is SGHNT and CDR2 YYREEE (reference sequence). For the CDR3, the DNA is TGTGCCAGCAGCTTGGACAGCGCACCTGGAAACACCATATATTTT. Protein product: CASSLDSAPGNTIYF.

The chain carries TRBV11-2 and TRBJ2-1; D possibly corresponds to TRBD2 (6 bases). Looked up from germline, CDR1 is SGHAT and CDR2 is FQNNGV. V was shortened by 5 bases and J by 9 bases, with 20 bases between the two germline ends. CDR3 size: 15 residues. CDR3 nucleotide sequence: TGTGCCAGCAGCCAGGAGGGCTATTCAATCGTTGAGCAGTTCTTC. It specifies CASSQEGYSIVEQFF.

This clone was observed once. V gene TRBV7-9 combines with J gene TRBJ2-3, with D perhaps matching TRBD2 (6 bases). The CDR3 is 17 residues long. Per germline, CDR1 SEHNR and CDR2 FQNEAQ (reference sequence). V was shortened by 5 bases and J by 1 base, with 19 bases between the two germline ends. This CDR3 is CASSPWDWGLRTDTQYF. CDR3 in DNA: TGTGCCAGCAGCCCCTGGGATTGGGGACTCCGCACAGATACGCAGTATTTT.

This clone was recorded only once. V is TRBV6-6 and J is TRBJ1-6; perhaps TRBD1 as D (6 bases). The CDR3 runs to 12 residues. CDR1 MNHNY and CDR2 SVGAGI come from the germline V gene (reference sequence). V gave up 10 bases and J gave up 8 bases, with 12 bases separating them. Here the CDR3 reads CATHRADSPLHF. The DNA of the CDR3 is TGTGCCACCCACAGGGCGGATTCACCCCTCCACTTT.

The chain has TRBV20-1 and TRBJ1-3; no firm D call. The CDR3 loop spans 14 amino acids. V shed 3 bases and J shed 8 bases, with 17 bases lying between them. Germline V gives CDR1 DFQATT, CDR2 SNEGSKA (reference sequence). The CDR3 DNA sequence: TGCAGTGCTAGTGTGGCAGGCCGCAAAGACACCATATATTTT. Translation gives CSASVAGRKDTIYF.

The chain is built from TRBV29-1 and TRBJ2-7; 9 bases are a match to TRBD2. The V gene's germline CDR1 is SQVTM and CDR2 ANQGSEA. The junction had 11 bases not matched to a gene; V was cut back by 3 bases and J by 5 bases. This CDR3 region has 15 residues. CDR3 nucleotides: TGCAGCGTTGAGAGTAGCGGGAGACAGTCGGACGAGCAGTACTTC. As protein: CSVESSGRQSDEQYF.

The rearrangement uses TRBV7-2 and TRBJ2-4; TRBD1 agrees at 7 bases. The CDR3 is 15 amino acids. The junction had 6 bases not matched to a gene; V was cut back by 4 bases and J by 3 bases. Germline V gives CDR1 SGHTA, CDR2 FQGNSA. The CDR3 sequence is CASSSTGAVKNIQYF. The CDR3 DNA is TGTGCCAGCAGCTCTACAGGGGCGGTCAAAAACATTCAGTACTTC.

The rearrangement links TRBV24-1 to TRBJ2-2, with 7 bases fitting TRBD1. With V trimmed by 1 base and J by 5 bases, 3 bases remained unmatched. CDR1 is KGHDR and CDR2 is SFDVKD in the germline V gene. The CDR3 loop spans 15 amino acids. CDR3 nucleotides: TGTGCCACCAGTGATTTTAGGGGGCCGACCGGGGAGCTGTTTTTT. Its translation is CATSDFRGPTGELFF.

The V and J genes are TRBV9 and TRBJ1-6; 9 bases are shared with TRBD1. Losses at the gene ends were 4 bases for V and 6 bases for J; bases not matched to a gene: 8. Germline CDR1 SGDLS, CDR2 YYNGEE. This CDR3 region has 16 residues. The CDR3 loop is CASSRSGQGPNSPLHF. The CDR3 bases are TGTGCCAGCAGCCGTTCGGGACAGGGCCCTAATTCACCCCTCCACTTT.

The chain's CDR3 is CASSYGRGIQETQYF. For the CDR3, the DNA is TGTGCCAGCAGTTACGGCAGGGGTATTCAAGAGACCCAGTACTTC. The chain has TRBV6-5 and TRBJ2-5; tentatively, D is TRBD1 (6 bases). Trimming removed 2 bases from V and 2 bases from J, with 12 bases in between. There are 15 residues in the CDR3. Germline CDR1 MNHEY, CDR2 SVGAGI.

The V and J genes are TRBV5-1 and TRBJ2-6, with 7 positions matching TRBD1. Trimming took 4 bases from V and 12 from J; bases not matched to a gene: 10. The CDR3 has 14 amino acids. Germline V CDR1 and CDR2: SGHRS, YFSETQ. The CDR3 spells CASSASGTASVLTF. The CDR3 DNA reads TGCGCCAGCAGCGCTTCCGGGACAGCCTCCGTCCTGACTTTC.

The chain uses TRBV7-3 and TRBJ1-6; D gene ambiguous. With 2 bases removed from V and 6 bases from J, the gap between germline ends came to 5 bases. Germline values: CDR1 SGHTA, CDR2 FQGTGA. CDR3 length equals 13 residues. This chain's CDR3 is CASSLGRNSPLHF. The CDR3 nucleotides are TGTGCCAGCAGCTTAGGTCGTAATTCACCCCTCCACTTT.